This note documents a single TCR beta chain sequence. While infection was still active, Seattle patients were enrolled and then followed longitudinally. This entry is derived from a study of blood T cell repertoires in COVID-19. Study overall: PBMCs, B-cell-depleted T cells, or T cells provided the cDNA or gDNA that made up the material.

Study processing details: Cell counts per sample came from amplifying reference gene primers. Assay used: immunoSEQ multiplex PCR; TCRdb lists only in-frame clones, some missing. D and trimming were read from the DNA, whereas the V and J calls and clone size are those reported in that table. Of about 62,000 clones listed, 75% to 90% are singletons. The CDR3 loop spans 14 amino acids. V shed 5 bases, J shed 0 bases, and the junction held 4 bases outside the gene matches. Germline CDR1 SGHVS, CDR2 FQNEAQ. The material sequenced was peripheral blood. The chain uses TRBV7-8 and TRBJ2-7, with 7 bases identical to TRBD1. This receptor was obtained from a woman aged 60-75 years with COVID-19, enrolled during active disease. The CDR3 reads CASSPTGSSYEQYF. DNA for the CDR3: TGTGCCAGCAGCCCGACAGGGTCCTCCTACGAGCAGTACTTC.